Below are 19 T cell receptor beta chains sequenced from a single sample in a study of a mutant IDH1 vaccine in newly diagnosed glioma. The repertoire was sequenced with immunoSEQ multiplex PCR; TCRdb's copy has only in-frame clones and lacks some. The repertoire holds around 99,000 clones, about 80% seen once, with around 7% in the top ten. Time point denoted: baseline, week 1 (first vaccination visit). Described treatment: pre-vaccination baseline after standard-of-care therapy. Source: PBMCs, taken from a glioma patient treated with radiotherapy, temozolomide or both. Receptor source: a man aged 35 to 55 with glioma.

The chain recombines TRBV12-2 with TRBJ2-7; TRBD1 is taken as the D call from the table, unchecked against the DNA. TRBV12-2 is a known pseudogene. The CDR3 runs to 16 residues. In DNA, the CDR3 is TGTGCAAGTCGCCACCGTCGGGACGGGACAACCTACGAGCAGTACTTC. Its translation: CASRHRRDGTTYEQYF.

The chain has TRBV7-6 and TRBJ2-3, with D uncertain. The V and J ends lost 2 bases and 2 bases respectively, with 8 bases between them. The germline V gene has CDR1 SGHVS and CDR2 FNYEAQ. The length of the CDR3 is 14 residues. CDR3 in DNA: TGTGCCAGCAGCTTAAACACCGTCACAGATACGCAGTATTTT. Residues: CASSLNTVTDTQYF.

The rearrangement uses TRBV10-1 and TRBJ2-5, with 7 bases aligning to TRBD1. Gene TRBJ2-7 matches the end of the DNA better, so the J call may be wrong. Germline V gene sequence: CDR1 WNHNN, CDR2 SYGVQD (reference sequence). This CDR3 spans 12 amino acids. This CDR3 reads CARDRESYEQYF. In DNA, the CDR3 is TGCGCCAGAGACAGGGAATCCTACGAGCAGTACTTC.

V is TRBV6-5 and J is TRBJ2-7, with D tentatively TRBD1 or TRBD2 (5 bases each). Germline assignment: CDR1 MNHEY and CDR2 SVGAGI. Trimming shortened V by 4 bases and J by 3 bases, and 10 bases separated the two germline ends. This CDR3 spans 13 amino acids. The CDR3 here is CASSFRDGYEQYF. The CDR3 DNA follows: TGTGCCAGCAGTTTCCGGGACGGCTACGAGCAGTACTTC.

CDR3 DNA: TGTGCCAGCAGCTTAGATCCCGGGAGCTACAATGAGCAGTTCTTC. It yields the protein CASSLDPGSYNEQFF. This chain joins TRBV11-2 and TRBJ2-1; D is perhaps TRBD2 (6 bases). The CDR3 is made up of 15 amino acids. CDR1 SGHAT and CDR2 FQNNGV come from the germline V gene. Trimming shortened V by 0 bases and J by 3 bases, and 9 bases separated the two germline ends. The full variable domain, with the rest looked up from reference TRBV11-2 and TRBJ2-1, is EAGVAQSPRYKIIEKRQSVAFWCNPISGHATLYWYQQILGQGPKLLIQFQNNGVVDDSQLPKDRFSAERLKGVDSTLKIQPAKLEDSAVYLCASSLDPGSYNEQFFGPGTRLTVL.

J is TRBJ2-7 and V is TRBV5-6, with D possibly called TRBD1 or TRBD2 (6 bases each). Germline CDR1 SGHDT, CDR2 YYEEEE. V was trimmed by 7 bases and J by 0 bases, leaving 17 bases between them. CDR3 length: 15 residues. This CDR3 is CASAIGGGSSYEQYF. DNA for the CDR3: TGTGCCAGCGCCATAGGAGGGGGGAGCTCCTACGAGCAGTACTTC.

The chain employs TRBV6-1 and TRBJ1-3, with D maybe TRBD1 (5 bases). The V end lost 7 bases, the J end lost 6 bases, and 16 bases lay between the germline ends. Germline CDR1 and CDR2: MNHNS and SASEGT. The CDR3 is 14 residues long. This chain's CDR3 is CASKLDTASNTIYF. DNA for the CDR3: TGTGCCAGCAAATTGGACACAGCCTCAAACACCATATATTTT.

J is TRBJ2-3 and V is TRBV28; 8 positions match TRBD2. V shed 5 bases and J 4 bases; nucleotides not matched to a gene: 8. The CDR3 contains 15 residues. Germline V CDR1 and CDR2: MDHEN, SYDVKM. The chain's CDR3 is CASSLAGTSSDTQYF. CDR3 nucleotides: TGTGCCAGCAGTCTAGCGGGTACTAGCTCAGATACGCAGTATTTT.

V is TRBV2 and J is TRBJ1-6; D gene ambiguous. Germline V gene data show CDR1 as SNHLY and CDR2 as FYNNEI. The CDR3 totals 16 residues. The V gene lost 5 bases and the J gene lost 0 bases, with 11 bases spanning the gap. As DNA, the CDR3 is TGTGCCAGCAGTCCACCCAGGAGCTCCTATAATTCACCCCTCCACTTT. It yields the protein CASSPPRSSYNSPLHF.

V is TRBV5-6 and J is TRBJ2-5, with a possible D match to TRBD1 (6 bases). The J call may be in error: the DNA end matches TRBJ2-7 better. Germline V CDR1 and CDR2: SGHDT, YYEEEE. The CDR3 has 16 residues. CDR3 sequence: CASSSQSRPRGYEQYF. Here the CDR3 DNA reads TGTGCCAGCAGCTCCCAATCTCGGCCCAGGGGCTACGAGCAGTACTTC.

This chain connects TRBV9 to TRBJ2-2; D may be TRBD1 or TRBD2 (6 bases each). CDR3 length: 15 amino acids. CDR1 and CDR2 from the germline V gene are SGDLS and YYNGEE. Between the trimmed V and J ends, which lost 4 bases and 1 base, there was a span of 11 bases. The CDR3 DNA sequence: TGTGCCAGCAGCCGGGGGCAGAGGAACACCGGGGAGCTGTTTTTT. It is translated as CASSRGQRNTGELFF.

CDR3 in amino acids: CASSQASRSGYEQYF. The CDR3 nucleotides are TGCGCCAGCAGCCAAGCGTCTAGGAGTGGCTACGAGCAGTACTTC. The genes are TRBV4-3 and TRBJ2-7; D gene unclear. V dropped 1 base and J dropped 3 bases, with 13 bases sitting between them. CDR1 is LGHNA, CDR2 YSLEER, per germline. The CDR3 spans 15 residues.

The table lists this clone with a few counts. CDR3 amino acids: CASSSDRAEAFF. For the CDR3, the DNA is TGTGCCAGCTCATCCGACAGGGCTGAAGCTTTCTTT. The chain uses TRBV18 and TRBJ1-1; 7 bases line up with TRBD1. V shed 5 bases and J 6 bases; nucleotides not matched to a gene: 3. Germline CDR1 reads KGHSH; CDR2 reads LQKENI. This CDR3 spans 12 amino acids.

This CDR3 reads CASSSVGDTGELFF. In nucleotides, the CDR3 is TGCGCCAGCAGCTCGGTTGGGGACACCGGGGAGCTGTTTTTT. The rearrangement uses TRBV5-1 and TRBJ2-2; D is uncertain. The CDR3 runs to 14 residues. Trimming left V 3 bases short and J 3 bases short, with 9 bases between. Germline lookup yields CDR1 SGHRS and CDR2 YFSETQ.

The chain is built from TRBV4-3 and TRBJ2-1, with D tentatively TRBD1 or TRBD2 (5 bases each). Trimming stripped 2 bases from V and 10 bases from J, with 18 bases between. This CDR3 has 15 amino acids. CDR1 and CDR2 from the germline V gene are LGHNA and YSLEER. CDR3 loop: CASSQFTTGGSEQFF. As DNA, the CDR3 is TGCGCCAGCAGCCAATTCACCACAGGAGGCTCGGAGCAGTTCTTC.

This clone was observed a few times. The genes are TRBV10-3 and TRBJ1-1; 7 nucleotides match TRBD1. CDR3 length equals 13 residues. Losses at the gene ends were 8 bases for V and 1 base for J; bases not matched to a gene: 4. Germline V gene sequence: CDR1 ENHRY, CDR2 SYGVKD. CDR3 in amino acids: CAIGDSPNTEAFF. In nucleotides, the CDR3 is TGTGCCATCGGGGACAGCCCGAACACTGAAGCTTTCTTT.

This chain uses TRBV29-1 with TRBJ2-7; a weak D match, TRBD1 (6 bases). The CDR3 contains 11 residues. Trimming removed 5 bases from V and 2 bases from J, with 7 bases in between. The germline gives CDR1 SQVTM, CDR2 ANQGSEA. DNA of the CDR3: TGCAGCGTTCGGGACACCTACGAGCAGTACTTC. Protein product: CSVRDTYEQYF.

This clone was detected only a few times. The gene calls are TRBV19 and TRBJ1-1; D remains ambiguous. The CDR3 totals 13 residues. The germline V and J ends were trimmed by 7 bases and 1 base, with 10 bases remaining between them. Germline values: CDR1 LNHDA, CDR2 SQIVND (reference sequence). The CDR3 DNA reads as TGTGCCAGTATCCAGACGGGGAACACTGAAGCTTTCTTT. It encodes CASIQTGNTEAFF.

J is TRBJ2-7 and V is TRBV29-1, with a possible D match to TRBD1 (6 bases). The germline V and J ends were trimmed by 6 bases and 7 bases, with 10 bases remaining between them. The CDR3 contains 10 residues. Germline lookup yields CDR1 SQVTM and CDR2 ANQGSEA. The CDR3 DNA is TGCAGCGTCGGCCAGGGGGAGCAGTACTTC. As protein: CSVGQGEQYF.